A selection of T cell receptor beta chains follows, all from one sample in a study of blood T cells in healthy people across ages. In TCRdb, the 5' RACE reads were re-called with MiXCR into one record per CDR3 protein. Of about 840,000 distinct CDR3 sequences listed, about 29% are singletons. These data were also reused for a study on T cells of mothers and their children.

Sequencing was carried out using blood. The receptors originated from a woman aged 40 to 50 in good health. Each CDR3 is given with its conserved first and last residue. The order of the fields is CDR3 length, J gene, V gene, CDR3 protein.

15,TRBJ2-3,TRBV7-2,CASSLSLAGDNTQYF
12,TRBJ1-2,TRBV5-1,CASSLARYGYTF
15,TRBJ1-1,TRBV5-1,CASSLDTGLNTEAFF
13,TRBJ2-2,TRBV24-1,CATSQASTGELFF
13,TRBJ1-1,TRBV20-1,CSALTVGNTEAFF
17,TRBJ1-5,TRBV6-5,CASSYSFVGLLRQPQHF
15,TRBJ2-1,TRBV7-2,CASSLASGRYNEQFF
17,TRBJ1-2,TRBV12-3/TRBV12-4,CASSLDRRQGGRNGYTF
16,TRBJ2-1,TRBV20-1,CSALNPGRVVHNEQFF
18,TRBJ2-3,TRBV12-3/TRBV12-4,CASSLAGSSGGRTDTQYF
20,TRBJ2-5,TRBV7-6,CASSLNSRTSGGAHQETQYF
12,TRBJ2-3,TRBV12-3/TRBV12-4,CASRYTPDTQYF
15,TRBJ1-2,TRBV6-6,CASSYLKRGSDGYTF
15,TRBJ2-7,TRBV12-3/TRBV12-4,CASSPRDRGQIEQYF
16,TRBJ2-1,TRBV6-5,CASSYSQGEILNEQFF
17,TRBJ2-1,TRBV29-1,CSVEDLGLGGRTDEQFF
15,TRBJ1-1,TRBV27,CASHRAARMNTEAFF
13,TRBJ1-2,TRBV7-2,CASSLVGVSGYTF
14,TRBJ2-7,TRBV7-2,CASSLSHTSYEQYF
16,TRBJ2-1,TRBV24-1,CATSDSGGQNYNEQFF
16,TRBJ2-1,TRBV20-1,CSARFTTGSVNNEQFF
14,TRBJ1-2,TRBV27,CASSSRLGDSGYTF
13,TRBJ2-1,TRBV28,CASSFSLDYEQFF
14,TRBJ1-2,TRBV12-3/TRBV12-4,CASSLGDREDGYTF
17,TRBJ2-3,TRBV20-1,CSARDPPGGGSTDTQYF
18,TRBJ2-7,TRBV6-2/TRBV6-3,CASRSRTSGALRTYEQYF
13,TRBJ1-2,TRBV4-1,CASSQTGNYGCTF
13,TRBJ2-7,TRBV29-1,CSVGWTGGYEQYF
15,TRBJ2-1,TRBV6-5,CASTPDRSSYNEQFF
15,TRBJ1-3,TRBV11-1,CASSLRMYSGNTIYF
17,TRBJ2-1,TRBV15,CATSRDSGTSGGNEQFF
13,TRBJ2-1,TRBV5-1,CASSWTGHNEQFF
15,TRBJ2-7,TRBV7-2,CASSPVAGPFYEQYF
16,TRBJ1-4,TRBV18,CASSPPRTGDNEKLFF
14,TRBJ1-2,TRBV19,CASSARDLRGGYTF
11,TRBJ1-5,TRBV12-3/TRBV12-4,CASSLAGKQHF
19,TRBJ2-3,TRBV4-1,CASSHEREFRTRKSDTQYF
17,TRBJ2-7,TRBV12-3/TRBV12-4,CASSLGRSGTVSREQYF
21,TRBJ2-3,TRBV4-1,CASSQYPIGTSGGVSADTQYF
16,TRBJ2-7,TRBV18,CASSQRQGLGAYEQYF
17,TRBJ2-4,TRBV12-3/TRBV12-4,CASSFVTGGIAKNIQYF
13,TRBJ1-2,TRBV20-1,CSAEDRINYGYTF